Here is one TCR beta chain with its context. Its matching antigen is unknown. Profiled with immunoSEQ multiplex PCR; TCRdb holds only in-frame clones, not every one. The data hold approximately 94,000 clones, with about four fifths observed a single time. This entry comes from a study of radiotherapy plus CTLA-4 blockade in lung cancer. Study-level findings and limits: Tumor-origin TCR clones grew in blood after radiotherapy plus ipilimumab.

V was clipped by 3 bases and J by 8 bases, with 16 bases between them. The CDR3 covers 15 residues. Germline V CDR1 and CDR2: MNHEY, SMNVEV (reference sequence). This material consisted of peripheral blood, taken from a patient treated with radiotherapy plus ipilimumab. The TCR originated in a human donor with non-small cell lung cancer that progressed on radiotherapy plus ipilimumab. The V gene is TRBV27, the J gene TRBJ2-2; D remains ambiguous. DNA for the CDR3: TGTGCCAGCAGTTTTGGATCCCATCCCCCGGGGGAGCTGTTTTTT. This codes for CASSFGSHPPGELFF.